The 16 T cell receptor beta chains below all came from one sample that was sequenced in a study of T cell changes during pregnancy in multiple sclerosis. Assay: immunoSEQ multiplex PCR; the TCRdb copy retains only in-frame clones and omits some. This sample has under 30,000 clones, with approximately 94% found just once. The specimen comprised CD4+ T cells from peripheral blood mononuclear cells, sampled after pregnancy. These receptor sequences come from a female donor with multiple sclerosis, enrolled in a pregnancy study.

The chain uses TRBV7-9 and TRBJ2-7; D might be TRBD2 (8 bases). This CDR3 is built from 15 residues. The germline V and J ends were trimmed by 1 base and 8 bases, with 18 bases remaining between them. Germline V gene sequence: CDR1 SEHNR, CDR2 FQNEAQ (reference sequence). The CDR3 sequence is CASSLVLAGQSKQYF. The CDR3 nucleotides are TGTGCCAGCAGCTTAGTATTAGCGGGACAGTCGAAGCAGTACTTC.

The gene calls are TRBV30 and TRBJ2-5; 9 nucleotides line up with TRBD1. The V segment lost 5 bases and the J segment 3 bases; nucleotides outside the gene matches: 4. CDR1 is GTSNPN, CDR2 SVGIG, per germline (reference sequence). CDR3 length: 13 residues. The CDR3 region has the DNA TGTGCCTGGCGGTGGACAGGGGAAGAGACCCAGTACTTC. Amino acids: CAWRWTGEETQYF.

This chain joins TRBV7-6 and TRBJ2-1, with TRBD2 matching 8 bases. Unmatched junction bases numbered 6, after V lost 1 base and J lost 7 bases. From germline, CDR1 is SGHVS and CDR2 FNYEAQ. This CDR3 has 15 residues. CDR3 sequence: CASSLDLAGPNEQFF. CDR3 bases: TGTGCCAGCAGCTTAGACCTAGCGGGCCCTAATGAGCAGTTCTTC.

The chain uses TRBV7-9 and TRBJ1-1, with 10 bases fitting TRBD1. V dropped 0 bases and J dropped 3; count of bases not matched to a gene: 4. Germline CDR1 is SEHNR and CDR2 is FQNEAQ (reference sequence). The CDR3 consists of 16 residues. This CDR3 reads CASSLARTGGYTEAFF. The CDR3 DNA is TGTGCCAGCAGCTTAGCTCGGACAGGGGGTTACACTGAAGCTTTCTTT. Together with reference TRBV7-9 and TRBJ1-1, the CDR3 gives the full variable domain: DTGVSQNPRHKITKRGQNVTFRCDPISEHNRLYWYRQTLGQGPEFLTYFQNEAQLEKSRLLSDRFSAERPKGSFSTLEIQRTEQGDSAMYLCASSLARTGGYTEAFFGQGTRLTVV.

This chain links TRBV4-1 with TRBJ1-1, with 7 bases matching TRBD1. Losses at the gene ends were 4 bases for V and 5 bases for J; bases not matched to a gene: 13. The CDR3 has 16 residues. The germline gives CDR1 MGHRA, CDR2 YSYEKL. The CDR3 here is CASSLKEDRVRTEAFF. The CDR3, as DNA: TGCGCCAGCAGCCTAAAAGAAGACAGGGTGAGGACTGAAGCTTTCTTT.

This rearrangement joins TRBV30 to TRBJ1-2; no clear D gene. The CDR3 consists of 11 residues. The V and J ends lost 0 bases and 6 bases respectively, with 5 bases between them. The germline V gene encodes CDR1 GTSNPN and CDR2 SVGIG (reference sequence). CDR3 protein: CAWSVGDGYTF. For the CDR3, the DNA is TGTGCCTGGAGTGTCGGAGATGGCTACACCTTC.

The CDR3 protein is CASMSSGNTIYF. The CDR3 DNA sequence: TGTGCCAGCATGAGCTCTGGAAACACCATATATTTT. This chain uses TRBV6-5 with TRBJ1-3; D remains ambiguous. CDR3 size: 12 residues. Germline V gene data show CDR1 as MNHEY and CDR2 as SVGAGI. V was clipped by 7 bases and J by 0 bases, with 4 bases between them.

The rearrangement links TRBV18 to TRBJ2-5, with 9 bases that match TRBD1. Trimming cost V 5 bases and J 1 base; bases outside gene matches: 8. In germline, CDR1 is KGHSH, CDR2 LQKENI. CDR3 length equals 16 residues. This CDR3 reads CASSSRDRVAQETQYF. CDR3 sequence (DNA): TGTGCCAGCTCATCCCGGGACAGGGTTGCCCAAGAGACCCAGTACTTC.

This chain uses TRBV9 with TRBJ2-1; D might be TRBD2 (6 bases). With 4 bases removed from V and 8 bases from J, the gap between germline ends came to 22 bases. CDR3 length: 16 residues. Germline CDR1 is SGDLS and CDR2 is YYNGEE. The CDR3 protein is CASSPHWREMWDEQFF. The CDR3 DNA reads TGTGCCAGCAGCCCCCATTGGAGGGAGATGTGGGATGAGCAGTTCTTC. Full variable domain (remainder filled in from reference TRBV9 and TRBJ2-1): DSGVTQTPKHLITATGQRVTLRCSPRSGDLSVYWYQQSLDQGLQFLIQYYNGEERAKGNILERFSAQQFPDLHSELNLSSLELGDSALYFCASSPHWREMWDEQFFGPGTRLTVL.

In this sample, this clone turned up once. The CDR3 bases are TGTGCCAGCAGCCAGACCAGGGTCGGAGACACTGAAGCTTTCTTT. Translating gives CASSQTRVGDTEAFF. The genes are TRBV27 and TRBJ1-1, with a weak D call TRBD1 (5 bases). Trimming cost V 6 bases and J 3 bases, with 17 bases left between them. CDR3 length equals 15 residues. Germline lookup yields CDR1 MNHEY and CDR2 SMNVEV (reference sequence).

The CDR3 sequence: CASSFSTGESYGYTF. The CDR3 DNA reads TGTGCCAGCAGCTTCTCGACAGGAGAATCCTATGGCTACACCTTC. This chain joins TRBV11-2 and TRBJ1-2, with a possible D match to TRBD1 (6 bases). Germline V gives CDR1 SGHAT, CDR2 FQNNGV. The V gene lost 3 bases and the J gene lost 4 bases, with 15 bases spanning the gap. This CDR3 region has 15 residues.

The chain joins TRBV6-1 to TRBJ2-5; 9 bases line up with TRBD2. CDR3 length equals 15 residues. Germline V gene sequence: CDR1 MNHNS, CDR2 SASEGT. V trimming: 1 base; J trimming: 3 bases; junction bases outside the gene matches: 3. CDR3 nucleotides: TGTGCCAGCAGTGAAGGGGTAGCGGGAGAAGAGACCCAGTACTTC. Its translation is CASSEGVAGEETQYF.

The J gene is TRBJ1-6, the V gene TRBV7-2; D possibly corresponds to TRBD1 (6 bases). This CDR3 has 15 residues. Trimming stripped 6 bases from V and 6 bases from J, with 15 bases between. Germline V CDR1 and CDR2: SGHTA, FQGNSA. CDR3 bases: TGTGCCAGCAGGCCCTTCACAGGGAGTAATTCACCCCTCCACTTT. Its translation: CASRPFTGSNSPLHF.

The J gene is TRBJ1-2, the V gene TRBV14; D is uncertain. CDR3 length: 13 residues. Trimming took off 3 bases at V and 5 bases at J, with 10 bases between the two ends. Germline CDR1 and CDR2: SGHDN and FVKESK. The CDR3 sequence is CASSQDGVYGYTF. The DNA for the CDR3 is TGTGCCAGCAGCCAGGACGGGGTTTATGGCTACACCTTC.

In its sample, this clone was seen once. The V and J genes are TRBV14 and TRBJ2-7; 9 nucleotides line up with TRBD1. This CDR3 is built from 14 residues. CDR1 is SGHDN and CDR2 is FVKESK in the germline V gene. After removal of 1 base from V and 6 bases from J, the junction contained 4 bases not matched to a gene. The CDR3: CASSQGDRVTEQYF. CDR3 DNA sequence: TGTGCCAGCAGCCAAGGGGACAGGGTAACCGAGCAGTACTTC.

The CDR3 sequence is CASTLSTVQETQYF. CDR3 coding DNA: TGTGCCAGCACCCTATCGACAGTACAAGAGACCCAGTACTTC. The J gene is TRBJ2-5, the V gene TRBV5-6; maybe TRBD1 (5 bases). The CDR3 is made up of 14 amino acids. With 6 bases removed from V and 2 bases from J, the gap between germline ends came to 14 bases. The V gene's germline CDR1 is SGHDT and CDR2 YYEEEE.